This T cell receptor (beta chain) was recorded in a study of blood T cell repertoires in COVID-19. Study background: Acute-phase and convalescent COVID-19 samples originated in the United States, Italy and Spain. PBMCs, B-cell-depleted T cells, or T cells provided the cDNA or gDNA that made up the material.

In the authors' workflow: Amplification of reference gene primers was used by the study to estimate nucleated cell counts. Profiled with immunoSEQ multiplex PCR; TCRdb holds only in-frame clones, not every one. V and J calls and clone size are given by that table; D and trimming were obtained from the DNA. This table holds 70,000 to 100,000 clones, 90% to 95% found once. Sequenced sample: peripheral blood. The TCR originated in a man in his 60s with acute or convalescent COVID-19.

This CDR3 is CASSLVQGRDTGELFF. As DNA, the CDR3 is TGTGCCAGCAGCTTAGTGCAGGGTCGCGACACCGGGGAGCTGTTTTTT. The rearrangement uses TRBV7-8 and TRBJ2-2, with D possibly TRBD1 on 5 matching bases. The V end was cut by 1 base, the J end by 3 bases, with 12 bases between. From germline, CDR1 is SGHVS and CDR2 FQNEAQ. There are 16 residues in the CDR3.